This entry lists 30 T cell receptor beta chains sequenced from one sample in a study of blood T cell repertoires in COVID-19. Libraries were prepared by immunoSEQ multiplex PCR; TCRdb keeps only in-frame clonotypes and omits some of them. Of 250,000 to 350,000 clones in the sample, roughly 88% are singletons; the top ten hold approximately 1%. The sequencing input was PBMCs or T cells enriched from blood (not recorded which). Receptors originate from a woman aged 30 to 39 who had recovered from COVID-19.

The chain employs TRBV2 and TRBJ2-5; 8 bases line up with TRBD1. The ends lost 3 bases at V and 2 bases at J; junction bases unmatched: 2. Looked up from germline, CDR1 is SNHLY and CDR2 is FYNNEI. The CDR3 is 14 residues long. The CDR3 DNA reads TGTGCCAGCAGTGAGACAGGGGCGCAAGAGACCCAGTACTTC. It is translated as CASSETGAQETQYF.

This rearrangement joins TRBV6-2 or TRBV6-3 to TRBJ2-3; 8 nucleotides match TRBD2. The CDR3 extends over 17 amino acids. Germline assignment: CDR1 MNHEY and CDR2 SVGEGT. V shed 2 bases, J shed 7 bases, and the junction held 14 bases outside the gene matches. Written as DNA, the CDR3 is TGTGCCAGCAGTTACGGGGTAGCGGGGCAGCTAGCTCATACGCAGTATTTT. It yields the protein CASSYGVAGQLAHTQYF.

This clone showed up just once. The gene calls are TRBV5-1 and TRBJ1-3; D might be TRBD1 (5 bases). The V end lost 0 bases, the J end lost 3 bases, and 10 bases lay between the germline ends. Germline lookup yields CDR1 SGHRS and CDR2 YFSETQ. The CDR3 length is 15 residues. CDR3 amino acids: CASSLDFGGGNTIYF. The CDR3 coding sequence is TGCGCCAGCAGCTTGGATTTCGGGGGTGGAAACACCATATATTTT.

The J gene is TRBJ2-1, the V gene TRBV29-1; 7 positions agree with TRBD2. The germline gives CDR1 SQVTM, CDR2 ANQGSEA. V trimming: 4 bases; J trimming: 4 bases; junction bases outside the gene matches: 7. The CDR3 runs 14 residues. This CDR3 is CSVGPGGIYNEQFF. The CDR3 region has the DNA TGCAGCGTTGGCCCCGGGGGGATTTACAATGAGCAGTTCTTC.

Written as DNA, the CDR3 is TGTGCCAGCAGCTTAGCTTGGATAGCGGGGACCATAGATACGCAGTATTTT. Translation: CASSLAWIAGTIDTQYF. The chain joins TRBV7-8 to TRBJ2-3, with 8 nucleotides matching TRBD2. The CDR3 is 17 amino acids. The germline V gene has CDR1 SGHVS and CDR2 FQNEAQ. The V gene end was trimmed by 0 bases and the J gene end by 5 bases; junction bases not matched to a gene: 10.

This rearrangement joins TRBV11-2 to TRBJ1-1; no clear D gene. Germline V gene sequence: CDR1 SGHAT, CDR2 FQNNGV. CDR3 size: 14 residues. With 4 bases removed from V and 5 bases from J, the gap between germline ends came to 14 bases. CDR3 DNA: TGTGCCAGCAGCTCCCCGTTAGCCAGTACTGAAGCTTTCTTT. Translation: CASSSPLASTEAFF.

Written as DNA, the CDR3 is TGCGCCAGCAGCGCCGCTCCTTCGGGACTAGCGGGTTCAGATACGCAGTATTTT. Protein sequence: CASSAAPSGLAGSDTQYF. The chain has TRBV5-1 and TRBJ2-3, with 12 nucleotides matching TRBD2. Germline-derived CDR1 and CDR2 are SGHRS and YFSETQ. Trimming took 4 bases from V and 4 from J; bases not matched to a gene: 13. The CDR3 spans 18 residues. Together with reference TRBV5-1 and TRBJ2-3, the CDR3 gives the full variable domain: KAGVTQTPRYLIKTRGQQVTLSCSPISGHRSVSWYQQTPGQGLQFLFEYFSETQRNKGNFPGRFSGRQFSNSRSEMNVSTLELGDSALYLCASSAAPSGLAGSDTQYFGPGTRLTVL.

CDR3 DNA sequence: TGTGCCTCCTCTGGGGACAGGGGGTATAATGAGCAGTTCTTC. It codes for CASSGDRGYNEQFF. The chain has TRBV24-1 and TRBJ2-1; 11 bases match TRBD1. Trimming at V came to 12 bases and at J to 7 bases, leaving 10 bases not matched to a gene. This CDR3 spans 14 amino acids. CDR1 and CDR2 (germline): KGHDR, SFDVKD.

The chain joins TRBV5-1 to TRBJ1-2, with TRBD1 matching 7 bases. V dropped 2 bases and J dropped 3; count of bases not matched to a gene: 4. This CDR3 has 14 residues. The V gene's germline CDR1 is SGHRS and CDR2 YFSETQ. CDR3 residues: CASSFRDRDYGYTF. DNA of the CDR3: TGCGCCAGCAGCTTTAGAGACAGGGACTATGGCTACACCTTC.

The J gene is TRBJ2-5, the V gene TRBV5-4; 13 positions match TRBD2. Trimming took 4 bases from V and 2 from J; bases not matched to a gene: 8. The V gene's germline CDR1 is SGHNT and CDR2 YYREEE (reference sequence). The CDR3 consists of 17 residues. CDR3: CASSPGLAGWVQETQYF. The CDR3 DNA reads TGTGCCAGCAGCCCGGGACTAGCGGGGTGGGTTCAAGAGACCCAGTACTTC.

This clone was observed once. J is TRBJ2-2 and V is TRBV9; TRBD1 matches 8 bases. The germline gives CDR1 SGDLS, CDR2 YYNGEE. After removal of 4 bases from V and 3 bases from J, the junction contained 8 bases not matched to a gene. This CDR3 spans 16 amino acids. The CDR3 sequence: CASSFSRTGYTGELFF. CDR3 bases: TGTGCCAGCAGCTTCAGTAGGACAGGGTACACCGGGGAGCTGTTTTTT. The full variable domain, its missing parts supplied by reference TRBV9 and TRBJ2-2, is DSGVTQTPKHLITATGQRVTLRCSPRSGDLSVYWYQQSLDQGLQFLIQYYNGEERAKGNILERFSAQQFPDLHSELNLSSLELGDSALYFCASSFSRTGYTGELFFGEGSRLTVL.

On this clone: The sample holds other DNA sequences that translate to the same CDR3. The chain links TRBV6-5 to TRBJ2-7; 12 bases fit TRBD1. CDR3 length equals 15 residues. The V and J ends lost 0 bases and 7 bases, in that order; junction bases with no gene match: 4. The germline gives CDR1 MNHEY, CDR2 SVGAGI. Written as DNA, the CDR3 is TGTGCCAGCAGTTACTCGGGACAGGGGGCGCGGGAGCAGTACTTC. Translation: CASSYSGQGAREQYF.

The chain combines TRBV28 with TRBJ2-5, with a possible D match to TRBD2 (7 bases). Germline CDR1 is MDHEN and CDR2 is SYDVKM. Trimming removed 7 bases at V and 5 bases at J, with 20 bases between. The CDR3 length is 15 residues. The CDR3: CASIKGGKNRETQYF. The CDR3 DNA is TGTGCCAGCATAAAGGGGGGGAAGAATAGGGAGACCCAGTACTTC. The full variable domain, its missing parts supplied by reference TRBV28 and TRBJ2-5, is DVKVTQSSRYLVKRTGEKVFLECVQDMDHENMFWYRQDPGLGLRLIYFSYDVKMKEKGDIPEGYSVSREKKERFSLILESASTNQTSMYLCASIKGGKNRETQYFGPGTRLLVL.

This sequence joins TRBV29-1 and TRBJ1-2; 7 positions match TRBD1. Germline CDR1 SQVTM, CDR2 ANQGSEA. V shed 3 bases and J 8 bases; nucleotides not matched to a gene: 15. This CDR3 spans 15 amino acids. DNA for the CDR3: TGCAGCGTTGAGAGGAGACAGGGTACCTACCGGGGCTACACCTTC. Its protein product is CSVERRQGTYRGYTF.

The chain couples TRBV6-2 or TRBV6-3 to TRBJ2-1, with a tentative D call TRBD2 (6 bases). Germline V gene data show CDR1 as MNHEY and CDR2 as SVGEGT. The CDR3 loop spans 15 amino acids. Trimming took off 4 bases at V and 9 bases at J, with 19 bases between the two ends. The CDR3 DNA is TGTGCCAGCAGTTTATCAGGAGGGCTAGCAGGTGAGCAGTTCTTC. Its protein is CASSLSGGLAGEQFF.

J is TRBJ2-5 and V is TRBV5-1; D remains ambiguous. V shed 0 bases and J shed 2 bases, with 2 bases lying between them. Germline values: CDR1 SGHRS, CDR2 YFSETQ. The CDR3 is made up of 12 amino acids. The CDR3 region is CASSLAQETQYF. The DNA for the CDR3 is TGCGCCAGCAGCTTGGCACAAGAGACCCAGTACTTC. Full variable domain (rest looked up from reference TRBV5-1 and TRBJ2-5): KAGVTQTPRYLIKTRGQQVTLSCSPISGHRSVSWYQQTPGQGLQFLFEYFSETQRNKGNFPGRFSGRQFSNSRSEMNVSTLELGDSALYLCASSLAQETQYFGPGTRLLVL.

This clone occurred many times. This chain connects TRBV4-2 to TRBJ2-7; maybe TRBD2 (5 bases). V lost 0 bases and J 0 bases, leaving 12 bases between the germline ends. CDR1 and CDR2 from the germline V gene are LGHNA and YNFKEQ. CDR3 length: 16 residues. This chain's CDR3 is CASSQDPAAYSYEQYF. As DNA, the CDR3 is TGTGCCAGCAGCCAAGATCCAGCGGCTTACTCCTACGAGCAGTACTTC.

The rearrangement uses TRBV7-8 and TRBJ2-1, with TRBD2 matching 13 bases. V shed 2 bases and J 7 bases; nucleotides not matched to a gene: 14. This CDR3 has 19 residues. Per the germline V gene, CDR1 is SGHVS and CDR2 is FQNEAQ. CDR3 nucleotides: TGTGCCAGCAGCTTACAGACTAGCGGGGGGCCCTCCATCCGAAATGAGCAGTTCTTC. Encoded protein: CASSLQTSGGPSIRNEQFF.

The chain joins TRBV2 to TRBJ1-3; D is unresolved. The V gene's germline CDR1 is SNHLY and CDR2 FYNNEI. This CDR3 is 14 amino acids long. Deletions cut 7 bases from V and 0 bases from J, with 10 bases between. CDR3 protein: CASINVSSGNTIYF. In nucleotides, the CDR3 is TGTGCCAGCATAAATGTTAGCTCTGGAAACACCATATATTTT.

The V call is TRBV7-9, the J call TRBJ2-7; a possible D gene is TRBD1 (6 bases). Germline V gene lookup returns CDR1 SEHNR and CDR2 FQNEAQ (reference sequence). The CDR3 consists of 14 residues. V lost 5 bases and J 1 base, leaving 12 bases between the germline ends. CDR3 protein: CASSDGTYSYEQYF. CDR3 in DNA: TGTGCCAGCAGCGACGGGACATATTCCTACGAGCAGTACTTC. The whole variable domain, filled in from reference TRBV7-9 and TRBJ2-7, reads DTGVSQNPRHKITKRGQNVTFRCDPISEHNRLYWYRQTLGQGPEFLTYFQNEAQLEKSRLLSDRFSAERPKGSFSTLEIQRTEQGDSAMYLCASSDGTYSYEQYFGPGTRLTVT.

This rearrangement joins TRBV24-1 to TRBJ2-2; the D gene is possibly TRBD2 (6 bases). The CDR3 extends over 14 amino acids. Trimming pared 8 bases from V and 6 bases from J, leaving 15 bases between. Germline loops: CDR1 KGHDR, CDR2 SFDVKD. CDR3 in DNA: TGTGCCACCACGACACATGAGCGGGCCGGGGAGCTGTTTTTT. Translated: CATTTHERAGELFF.

The V and J genes are TRBV9 and TRBJ2-3, with D possibly being TRBD2 (5 bases). CDR1 SGDLS and CDR2 YYNGEE come from the germline V gene. The CDR3 is 16 residues long. Trimming pared 4 bases from V and 1 base from J, leaving 16 bases between. Here the CDR3 DNA reads TGTGCCAGCAGCCCCGAGGGTCGGAAGGGCACAGATACGCAGTATTTT. The encoded protein is CASSPEGRKGTDTQYF.

This rearrangement joins TRBV5-1 to TRBJ1-1; 9 nucleotides match TRBD1. Germline V CDR1 and CDR2: SGHRS, YFSETQ. The CDR3 has 19 residues. Trimming took 1 base from V and 4 from J; bases not matched to a gene: 17. This CDR3 reads CASSLLSRQGVGGITEAFF. In DNA, the CDR3 is TGCGCCAGCAGCTTGCTAAGTCGACAGGGGGTTGGAGGTATCACTGAAGCTTTCTTT.

A note on this clone: Different DNA sequences within this sample yield the same CDR3. This chain connects TRBV28 to TRBJ2-7; TRBD2 agrees at 9 bases. The germline CDR1 and CDR2 sequences are MDHEN and SYDVKM. The CDR3 covers 14 residues. V was clipped by 2 bases and J by 5 bases; unmatched bases: 4. As DNA, the CDR3 is TGTGCCAGCAGTTTAGGCGGGAGGGCCAACGAGCAGTACTTC. It is translated as CASSLGGRANEQYF.

J is TRBJ2-7 and V is TRBV4-1, with a possible D match to TRBD2 (6 bases). The V gene lost 0 bases and the J gene lost 3 bases, with 12 bases spanning the gap. CDR1 and CDR2 (germline): MGHRA, YSYEKL. The CDR3 has 15 residues. As DNA, the CDR3 is TGCGCCAGCAGCCAAGAAAGACTAGGAGGCTACGAGCAGTACTTC. It is translated as CASSQERLGGYEQYF.

V gene TRBV6-1 combines with J gene TRBJ1-5; TRBD1 is a possible D gene (5 bases). V dropped 3 bases and J dropped 7 bases, with 13 bases sitting between them. This CDR3 has 14 amino acids. Germline V CDR1 and CDR2: MNHNS, SASEGT. In DNA form, the CDR3 reads TGTGCCAGCAGTGACAGGGTGGATGTCCAGCCCCAGCATTTT. The encoded protein is CASSDRVDVQPQHF.

The chain is built from TRBV5-5 and TRBJ2-2; no definite D call. CDR3 length: 14 amino acids. The germline V and J ends were trimmed by 2 bases and 0 bases, with 5 bases remaining between them. The germline V gene has CDR1 SGHKS and CDR2 YYEKEE (reference sequence). The CDR3 reads CASSFSSNTGELFF. CDR3 bases: TGTGCCAGCAGCTTTTCCTCGAACACCGGGGAGCTGTTTTTT. The whole variable domain, filled in from reference TRBV5-5 and TRBJ2-2, reads DAGVTQSPTHLIKTRGQQVTLRCSPISGHKSVSWYQQVLGQGPQFIFQYYEKEERGRGNFPDRFSARQFPNYSSELNVNALLLGDSALYLCASSFSSNTGELFFGEGSRLTVL.

The CDR3 spells CASSPPGVPTYEQYF. The CDR3 DNA follows: TGTGCCAGCAGTCCCCCGGGGGTACCGACCTACGAGCAGTACTTC. V usage is TRBV6-2 or TRBV6-3 and J usage is TRBJ2-7; the D gene is possibly TRBD2 (6 bases). CDR3 length: 15 amino acids. V was cut by 5 bases and J by 2 bases, with 16 bases left in between. CDR1 MNHEY and CDR2 SVGEGT come from the germline V gene.

This rearrangement joins TRBV5-8 to TRBJ2-7; D remains ambiguous. This CDR3 has 11 residues. The V end lost 2 bases, the J end lost 3 bases, and 3 bases lay between the germline ends. CDR1 and CDR2 (germline): SGHTS, YDEGEE. CDR3 residues: CASSFRYEQYF. The CDR3 DNA is TGTGCCAGCAGCTTCCGCTACGAGCAGTACTTC.

The chain uses TRBV2 and TRBJ1-2; D is unresolved. The germline CDR1 and CDR2 sequences are SNHLY and FYNNEI. Trimming took 3 bases from V and 6 from J, leaving 11 bases between them. CDR3 length: 13 amino acids. The CDR3: CASSDWPENGYTF. CDR3 DNA: TGTGCCAGCAGTGATTGGCCAGAAAATGGCTACACCTTC.